The clone carrying this T cell receptor beta chain was detected a few times. Its antigen is unknown. This CDR3 is built from 12 residues. Between the trimmed V and J ends, which lost 2 bases and 5 bases, there was a span of 4 bases. Germline values: CDR1 LNHNV, CDR2 YYDKDF (reference sequence). Making TCR cDNA involved 5'RACE template switching, which added UMIs and a universal primer site. Each CDR3 protein is one row after TCRdb ran MiXCR on the 5' RACE reads. The table includes under 300,000 distinct CDR3 sequences, 6% to 7.5% detected once. The sample comes from a study of T cells after yellow fever vaccination. General observations from the study: One caveat is that FACS-sorted repertoires could contain abundant clonotypes contaminating from the bulk population. Detected again after the booster were most primary-vaccination clones, at 96% CD4 and more than 70% CD8.

The TCR originated in a man aged 25 to 45 who received the YFV17D yellow fever vaccine. The source was CD4+ T cells sorted from PBMCs, collected 15 days after the yellow fever booster vaccination. This rearrangement joins TRBV15 to TRBJ2-1; D remains ambiguous. The CDR3 DNA reads as TGTGCCACCAGCAGAAAGAACAATGAGCAGTTCTTC. It specifies CATSRKNNEQFF.